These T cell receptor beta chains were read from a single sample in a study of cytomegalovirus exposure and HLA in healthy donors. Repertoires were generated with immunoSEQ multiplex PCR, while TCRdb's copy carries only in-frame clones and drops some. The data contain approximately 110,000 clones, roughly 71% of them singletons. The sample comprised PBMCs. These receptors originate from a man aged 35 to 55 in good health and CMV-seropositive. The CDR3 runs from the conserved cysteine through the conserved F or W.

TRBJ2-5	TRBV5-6	CASSSEGRETQYF
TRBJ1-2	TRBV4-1	CASSQGPRQAYGYTF
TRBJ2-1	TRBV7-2	CASSPTGTLYNEQFF
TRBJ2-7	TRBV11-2	CASSPSYEQYF
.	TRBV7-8	CASSLYGTAHEQYF
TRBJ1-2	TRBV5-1	CASSLDTGAGYGYTF
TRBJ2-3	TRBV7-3	CASSLRTGVNYGTDTQYF
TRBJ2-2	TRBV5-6	CASSYRGDKTGELFF
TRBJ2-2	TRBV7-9	CASSLGQPGTGELFF
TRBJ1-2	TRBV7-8	CASSPKSTYGYTF
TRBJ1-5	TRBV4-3	CASSLHRSSNQPQHF
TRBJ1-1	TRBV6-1	CASTLFSDTEAFF
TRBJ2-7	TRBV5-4	CASSLGLGEESYEQYF
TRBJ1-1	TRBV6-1	CASSEVEGMETEAFF
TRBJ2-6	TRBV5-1	CASSGGTGVVSGANVLTF
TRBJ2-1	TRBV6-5	CASSGLRTGYTEQFF
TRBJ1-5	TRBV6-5	CASSYGRVAQPQHF
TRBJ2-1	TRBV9	CASSARREEGYNEQFF
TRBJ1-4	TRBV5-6	CASSKPDSKLFF
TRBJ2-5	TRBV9	CASSVGTGPQETQYF
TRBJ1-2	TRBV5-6	CASSFTGGTNYGYTF
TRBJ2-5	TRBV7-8	CASSLGLGFGEQYF
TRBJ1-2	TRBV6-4	CASSDKDRGGGYTF
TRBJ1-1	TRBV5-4	CASSLAGAVTEAFF
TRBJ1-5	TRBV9	CASSFRNSYSNQPQHF
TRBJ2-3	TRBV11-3	CASSLASGRAGADTQYF
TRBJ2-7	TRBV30	CAWSVPWGVSSYEQYF
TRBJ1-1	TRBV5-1	CASSSGAEAFF
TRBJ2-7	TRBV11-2	CASSSGRDRDYEQYF
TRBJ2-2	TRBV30	CAWSVQTTGELFF
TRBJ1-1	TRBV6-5	CASRAETGWNTEAFF
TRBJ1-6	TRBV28	CASGAGNSPLHF
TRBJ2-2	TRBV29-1	CSVGQTLGGELFF
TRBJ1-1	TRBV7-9	CASSLTGQGLSEAFF
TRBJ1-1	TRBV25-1	CASSGNRDWAFF
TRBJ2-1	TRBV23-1	CASSQYPGSSYNEQFF
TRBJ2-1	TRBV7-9	CASSLRLDGEQFF
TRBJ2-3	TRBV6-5	CASRPSGESTDTQYF
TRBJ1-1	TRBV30	CAWSVQDGTEAFF
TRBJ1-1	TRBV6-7	CASSYTSRQGMNTEAFF
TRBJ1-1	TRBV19	CASSIGGKEQGAFF
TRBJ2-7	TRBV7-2	CASSLEGTGAVEQYF
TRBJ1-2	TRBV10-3	CAISPGQNYGYTF
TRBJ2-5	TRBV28	CASSYLSSKTQYF
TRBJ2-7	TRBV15	CATSRDRASYEQYF
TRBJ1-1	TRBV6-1	CATTGTAPLRFEAFF
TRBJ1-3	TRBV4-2	CASSQERARGSGNTIYF
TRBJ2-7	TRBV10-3	CAISGPPRGSSYEQYF
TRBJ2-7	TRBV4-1	CASSQDQGWYEQYF
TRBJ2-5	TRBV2	CASSGMVLWTQETQYF
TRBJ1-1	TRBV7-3	CASSSGTGDTEAFF
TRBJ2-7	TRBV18	CASSQGTSAFTYEQYF
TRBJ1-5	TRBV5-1	CASSLGDRDQPQHF
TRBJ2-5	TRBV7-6	CASSSLGETQYF
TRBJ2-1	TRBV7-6	CASSRTSGSGNEQFF
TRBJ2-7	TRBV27	CASSFSGVSYEQYF
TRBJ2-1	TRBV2	CASSDVAGGRNEQFF
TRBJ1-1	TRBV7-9	CASSSTGGAFF